This is a list of T cell receptor beta chains from one sample in a study of T cell changes during pregnancy in multiple sclerosis. TCRdb's copy holds only in-frame clones and misses some; the assay was immunoSEQ multiplex PCR. The sample holds 40,000 to 60,000 clones, roughly 94% seen once. The source material was CD4+ T cells from peripheral blood mononuclear cells, sampled in the first trimester of pregnancy. The source of these receptors is a female donor with multiple sclerosis, enrolled in a pregnancy study. The CDR3 runs from the conserved cysteine through the conserved F or W. The order of the fields is CDR3 DNA, CDR3 protein, J gene, V gene, D gene, clone size. D genes are given only for firm matches. Size is stated for part of the rows, as once, few or many counts, or as a class when the clone is expanded.

cdr3_nt: TGTGCCAGTAGTACCAGCGGGGGACACAAAAAAAACATTCAGTACTTC
cdr3_aa: CASSTSGGHKKNIQYF
j_call: TRBJ2-4
v_call: TRBV19
d_call: TRBD2
clone_size: NA

cdr3_nt: TGTGCCAGCAGTCTGGACGGGGGGAAGGATACGCAGTATTTT
cdr3_aa: CASSLDGGKDTQYF
j_call: TRBJ2-3
v_call: TRBV2
d_call: TRBD2
clone_size: NA

cdr3_nt: TGTGCCAGCAGCTTGGTTAGGGGAAGAGCTTTCTTT
cdr3_aa: CASSLVRGRAFF
j_call: TRBJ1-1
v_call: TRBV5-6
d_call: NA
clone_size: few

cdr3_nt: TGTGCCAGCAGAAACCTCGACAGCACCTACGAGCAGTACTTC
cdr3_aa: CASRNLDSTYEQYF
j_call: TRBJ2-7
v_call: TRBV27
d_call: NA
clone_size: once

cdr3_nt: TGTGCCATCAGTGAGTCGGTCCGAGCGGACGGTGGGGAGCTGTTTTTT
cdr3_aa: CAISESVRADGGELFF
j_call: TRBJ2-2
v_call: TRBV10-3
d_call: NA
clone_size: once

cdr3_nt: TGTGCCAGCAGCGAGAATGAAAAACTGTTTTTT
cdr3_aa: CASSENEKLFF
j_call: TRBJ1-4
v_call: TRBV6-6
d_call: NA
clone_size: NA

cdr3_nt: TGTGCCAGCAGCCAAGCCCGTCACTATGGCTACACCTTC
cdr3_aa: CASSQARHYGYTF
j_call: TRBJ1-2
v_call: TRBV14
d_call: NA
clone_size: NA

cdr3_nt: TGTGCCAGCAGTTACTACGCCAGCTCCTACAATGAGCAGTTCTTC
cdr3_aa: CASSYYASSYNEQFF
j_call: TRBJ2-1
v_call: TRBV6-6
d_call: NA
clone_size: NA

cdr3_nt: TGTGCCTGGAGCACGGGACTAGCGGGGCACGAGCAGTACTTC
cdr3_aa: CAWSTGLAGHEQYF
j_call: TRBJ2-7
v_call: TRBV30
d_call: TRBD2
clone_size: NA

cdr3_nt: TGTGCCAGCAGCATAGCGACAGGGGGCTACTACGAGCAGTACTTC
cdr3_aa: CASSIATGGYYEQYF
j_call: TRBJ2-7
v_call: TRBV6-1
d_call: TRBD1
clone_size: NA

cdr3_nt: TGCGCCAGCAGCTTGTACGGAACAGGGGGAAATGAAAAACTGTTTTTT
cdr3_aa: CASSLYGTGGNEKLFF
j_call: TRBJ1-4
v_call: TRBV5-1
d_call: TRBD1
clone_size: few

cdr3_nt: TGTGCCACGGGAGGGGACAGGCCCACCTACGAGCAGTACTTC
cdr3_aa: CATGGDRPTYEQYF
j_call: TRBJ2-7
v_call: TRBV15
d_call: NA
clone_size: NA

cdr3_nt: TGCGCCAGCAGCCAAGATCAAGGGGCTTTGTCTCCCCTCCACTTT
cdr3_aa: CASSQDQGALSPLHF
j_call: TRBJ1-6
v_call: TRBV4-1
d_call: NA
clone_size: once

cdr3_nt: TGTGCCAGCAGTGAGGACAGGGGGGACACTGAAGCTTTCTTT
cdr3_aa: CASSEDRGDTEAFF
j_call: TRBJ1-1
v_call: TRBV2
d_call: TRBD1
clone_size: NA

cdr3_nt: TGTGCCAGCAGTTACCCTACAGGGGGAGGCACTGAAGCTTTCTTT
cdr3_aa: CASSYPTGGGTEAFF
j_call: TRBJ1-1
v_call: TRBV6-6
d_call: TRBD1
clone_size: once